This TCR beta chain was captured by sequencing in a study of tumor and adjacent non-tumor tissue in lung cancer. Background on the study: Patients comprised about a dozen adenocarcinoma, a couple of squamous cell carcinoma and 1 small cell lung cancer. Study-wide results and limits: Tumor repertoires had a smaller top 100 clone share than normal lung. Tumor tissue had significantly higher TCR diversity than normal lung.

Germline CDR1 is MNHEY and CDR2 is SVGAGI. CDR3 size: 13 residues. Notes on this clonotype: What it recognizes is unknown. Germline is not matched at one junction end, which may reflect a read error.

No cell sorting was done before RNA was extracted from the tissue. The library came from three nested PCR rounds adapted from ARM-PCR protocols. TCRdb recomputed calls from the multiplex PCR reads with MiXCR, one row per CDR3 protein. The sample lists about 70,000 distinct CDR3 sequences, approximately 73% occurring once. This chain connects TRBV6-5 to TRBJ2-1, with 7 bases that match TRBD2. The TCR comes from a man between 60 and 70 years old with non-small cell lung cancer. The sequenced material came from lung tumor tissue. The DNA of the CDR3 is TGTGCCAGCATTTGGGCGGGAGTCTATGAGCAGTTTTTC. Its protein product is CASIWAGVYEQFF.